The entry that follows covers one TCR beta chain sequence. Assay: immunoSEQ multiplex PCR; the TCRdb copy retains only in-frame clones and omits some. The sample includes 39,000 or so clones, around 96% of them seen just once. The sample belongs to a study of circulating and synovial CD4+ cells in juvenile arthritis. Germline-derived CDR1 and CDR2 are KGHSH and LQKENI. V shed 1 base and J shed 0 bases, with 7 bases lying between them. There are 14 residues in the CDR3. The material sequenced was CD4+ T cells from blood. The genes are TRBV18 and TRBJ2-7; D is unclear. The clonotype comes from a human donor with juvenile idiopathic arthritis. CDR3 nucleotides: TGTGCCAGCTCACCACGTTCCAGCTCCTACGAGCAGTACTTC. Its translation is CASSPRSSSYEQYF.